This is a list of T cell receptor beta chains from one sample in a study of blood T cell repertoires in COVID-19. Method: immunoSEQ multiplex PCR; TCRdb's copy keeps in-frame clones and lacks some. The sample holds approximately 300,000 clones, under 90% seen once. Sequences were obtained from PBMCs or T cells enriched from blood (not recorded which). These receptors were obtained from a woman aged 25 to 39 who had recovered from COVID-19. The CDR3 runs from the conserved cysteine through the conserved F or W. A D gene is named only where the DNA matches it firmly. Size is stated for part of the rows, as once, few or many counts, or as a class when the clone is expanded.

size	V	J	D	DNA	CDR3
NA	TRBV18	TRBJ2-7	NA	TGTGCCAGCTCACCACCTAGGGGAGGATCCTACGAGCAGTACTTC	CASSPPRGGSYEQYF
once	TRBV11-2	TRBJ2-3	TRBD1	TGTGCCAGCAGCTCCTACAGGGGTCCCCCCCACACAGATACGCAGTATTTT	CASSSYRGPPHTDTQYF
few	TRBV18	TRBJ2-1	TRBD2	TGTGCCAGCTCACCACCGGGAGGGGCCTTTTACAATGAGCAGTTCTTC	CASSPPGGAFYNEQFF
NA	TRBV7-9	TRBJ1-1	TRBD1	TGTGCCAGCAGCGCTCCGGGACAGGCGAACACTGAAGCTTTCTTT	CASSAPGQANTEAFF
NA	TRBV13	TRBJ1-6	NA	TGTGCCAGCAGCTTTGGTACAGGGAATTCACCCCTCCACTTT	CASSFGTGNSPLHF
NA	TRBV19	TRBJ2-7	TRBD1	TGTGCCAGTAGTATAGTATCCGGGACAGTACCCTACGAGCAGTACTTC	CASSIVSGTVPYEQYF
few	TRBV7-8	TRBJ2-7	NA	TGTGCCAGCAGCGCACGACAGTTTTCCTCCTACGAGCAGTACTTC	CASSARQFSSYEQYF
few	TRBV7-9	TRBJ1-1	TRBD1	TGTGCCAGCAGCTATGGACAGGGTATCACTGAAGCTTTCTTT	CASSYGQGITEAFF
NA	TRBV7-2	TRBJ2-7	NA	TGTGCCAGCAGCTTAGGACCCCCGGACACGCCCTACGAGCAGTACTTC	CASSLGPPDTPYEQYF
NA	TRBV30	TRBJ2-7	NA	TGTGCCTGGACTCGGGATTCAGGGGGGGAGCAGTACTTC	CAWTRDSGGEQYF
NA	TRBV5-1	TRBJ2-3	NA	TGCGCCAGCAGCTTTTCGAGTAGAGATACGCAGTATTTT	CASSFSSRDTQYF
NA	TRBV9	TRBJ1-2	NA	TGTGCCAGCAGCGTAGACTTTTCCCAGGGCTATGGCTACACCTTC	CASSVDFSQGYGYTF
NA	TRBV28	TRBJ2-7	TRBD2	TGTGCCAGCGGGACTAGCGACTACGAGCAGTACTTC	CASGTSDYEQYF
once	TRBV9	TRBJ2-5	TRBD2	TGTGCCAGCAGCGTAGTTAGTGGGAGGGCCGGGGAGACCCAGTACTTC	CASSVVSGRAGETQYF
NA	TRBV11-2	TRBJ1-1	NA	TGTGCCAGCAGCCCGAGGGGCAGGGCGGGGGCTTTCTTT	CASSPRGRAGAFF
NA	TRBV7-8	TRBJ2-7	TRBD1	TGTGCCAGCAGCCTGACAGGGGAGCAGTACTTC	CASSLTGEQYF
NA	TRBV23-1	TRBJ1-2	TRBD1	TGCGCCAGCAGTCAATCACCCAATCCGAAAAACAGGGGAACTAACTATGGCTACACCTTC	CASSQSPNPKNRGTNYGYTF
NA	TRBV28	TRBJ1-4	NA	TGTGCCAGCAGTTTATTCCAGGGACTGGAACTGTTTTTT	CASSLFQGLELFF
NA	TRBV10-2	TRBJ1-1	NA	TGCGCCAGCGAAGGACAGAATGAAGCTTTCTTT	CASEGQNEAFF
NA	TRBV7-2	TRBJ1-5	TRBD1	TGTGCCAGCAGCACCGGGACAGGGGGCAGACAGCCCCAGCATTTT	CASSTGTGGRQPQHF
NA	TRBV2	TRBJ2-7	NA	TGTGCCAGCAGTTCGGGGTACTACGAGCAGTACTTC	CASSSGYYEQYF
NA	TRBV9	TRBJ1-2	TRBD1	TGTGCCAGCAGCGCCCGGGACAGGGTTTTTGGTCGGTATGGCTACACCTTC	CASSARDRVFGRYGYTF
NA	TRBV11-2	TRBJ2-3	TRBD1	TGTGCCAGCAGCTTAAACAGGGGTCCAGATACGCAGTATTTT	CASSLNRGPDTQYF
NA	TRBV28	TRBJ2-1	TRBD2	TGTGCCAGCAGCGGGACTAGCGGGACTTTAAAAGAGCAGTTCTTC	CASSGTSGTLKEQFF
NA	TRBV28	TRBJ2-4	TRBD2	TGTGCCAGCAGTCTGACTAGCGGAATACCTCTAGCCAAAAACATTCAGTACTTC	CASSLTSGIPLAKNIQYF
few	TRBV3-1/TRBV3-2	TRBJ1-2	NA	TGTGCCAGCAGCCAAGATACAAGTTATAACTATGGCTACACCTTC	CASSQDTSYNYGYTF
NA	TRBV19	TRBJ2-1	TRBD2	TGTGCCACAGGGACTAGCGGGAATAATGAGCAGTTCTTC	CATGTSGNNEQFF
NA	TRBV6-5	TRBJ2-1	NA	TGTGCCAGCAGCTTCGGTAATGAGCAGTTCTTC	CASSFGNEQFF
NA	TRBV7-2	TRBJ1-2	TRBD1	TGTGCCAGCAGCTTAGGACACCATACAGGGGAGGATGGCTACACCTTC	CASSLGHHTGEDGYTF
NA	TRBV28	TRBJ2-1	NA	TGTGCCAGCAGTTTTCGCGGGCTCCCAGGAAATGAGCAGTTCTTC	CASSFRGLPGNEQFF
NA	TRBV6-6	TRBJ1-5	TRBD1	TGTGCCAGCAGCTGGACAGGGAACCGGCAGCCCCAGCATTTT	CASSWTGNRQPQHF
NA	TRBV30	TRBJ2-3	NA	TGTGCCTGGAGTCCTGCTTTGGGGGGGCCATCAGATACGCAGTATTTT	CAWSPALGGPSDTQYF
NA	TRBV3-1/TRBV3-2	TRBJ1-1	NA	TGTGCCAGCAGCCCACAGGGTATGGGGGCGGCTTTCTTT	CASSPQGMGAAFF
NA	TRBV12-5	TRBJ2-1	NA	TGTGCTAGTGGTTTGCGGCTAGCGCGCTACAATGAGCAGTTCTTC	CASGLRLARYNEQFF
NA	TRBV25-1	TRBJ2-1	TRBD2	TGTGCCAGCAGTGTCGGACTAGCGGCCTACAATGAGCAGTTCTTC	CASSVGLAAYNEQFF
NA	TRBV3-1/TRBV3-2	TRBJ2-7	TRBD2	TGTGCCAGCAGCCAGCAAGGGGGAGCGGGAGGGCCCTCCTACGAGCAGTACTTC	CASSQQGGAGGPSYEQYF
few	TRBV11-3	TRBJ2-1	TRBD2	TGTGCCAGCAGCTTAGAGATAGCGGGAGGGCCTATAGGTGAGCAGTTCTTC	CASSLEIAGGPIGEQFF
NA	TRBV10-3	TRBJ2-2	NA	TGTGCCATCAGGCGACTAGAACCGTCCGGGGAGCTGTTTTTT	CAIRRLEPSGELFF
NA	TRBV12-3/TRBV12-4	TRBJ2-4	NA	TGTGCCAGCAGTTTATACGGGGGCATTCAGTACTTC	CASSLYGGIQYF
NA	TRBV4-1	TRBJ2-1	NA	TGCGCCAGCAGTCAAATTTTTCGTAGAGATGAGCAGTTCTTC	CASSQIFRRDEQFF
once	TRBV10-1	TRBJ2-1	NA	TGCGCCAGCAGTGCGGGGGGCCTCGTCCCTTACAATGAGCAGTTCTTC	CASSAGGLVPYNEQFF
NA	TRBV7-9	TRBJ2-7	TRBD2	TGTGCCAGCAGCTTTTATCGACGGGCGGGAGGACACTACGAGCAGTACTTC	CASSFYRRAGGHYEQYF
NA	TRBV7-2	TRBJ2-2	TRBD1	TGTGCCAGCAGCTACCGGACAGGCGGAACCGGGGAGCTGTTTTTT	CASSYRTGGTGELFF
NA	TRBV6-5	TRBJ1-5	TRBD1	TGTGCCAGCACGGACAGGGGTCGAGAGGTGCCCCAGCATTTT	CASTDRGREVPQHF
NA	TRBV6-1	TRBJ2-5	NA	TGTGCCAGCAGTGAAAGTTTCGGGAGTGTTGAAGAGACCCAGTACTTC	CASSESFGSVEETQYF
NA	TRBV4-1	TRBJ1-1	NA	TGCGCCAGCACCCGCAGGGTTTTCACTGAAGCTTTCTTT	CASTRRVFTEAFF
NA	TRBV12-3/TRBV12-4	TRBJ1-2	TRBD1	TGTGCCAGCATGCTCGACAGGGTCTATGGCTACACCTTC	CASMLDRVYGYTF
NA	TRBV20-1	TRBJ2-6	TRBD1	TGCAGTGCTAGTAGGCAGGGGGAATACTCTGGGGCCAACGTCCTGACTTTC	CSASRQGEYSGANVLTF
NA	TRBV3-1/TRBV3-2	TRBJ1-1	TRBD1	TGTGCCAGCAGTCCACGACAGGGGGCGGCCACTGAAGCTTTCTTT	CASSPRQGAATEAFF
NA	TRBV18	TRBJ1-2	NA	TGTGCCAGCTCACCCCTGGACAGTCCCTATGGCTACACCTTC	CASSPLDSPYGYTF
NA	TRBV5-1	TRBJ2-2	TRBD1	TGCGCCAGCAGCTTAATATGGACAGGGGACACCGGGGAGCTGTTTTTT	CASSLIWTGDTGELFF
NA	TRBV6-5	TRBJ2-7	TRBD2	TGTGCCAGCAGTTACTTCGCGGGAGGGAGCTCCTACGAGCAGTACTTC	CASSYFAGGSSYEQYF
NA	TRBV7-2	TRBJ2-1	NA	TGTGCCAGCAGCTTCAGACAAACAGGCGGTTATCACAATGAGCAGTTCTTC	CASSFRQTGGYHNEQFF
NA	TRBV5-4	TRBJ2-1	TRBD1	TGTGCCAGCAGCCTAACGACAGGGGTGGGCAATGAGCAGTTCTTC	CASSLTTGVGNEQFF
once	TRBV2	TRBJ2-3	TRBD2	TGTGCCAGCAGGCCGGGACTAGCGGGTAGCACAGATACGCAGTATTTT	CASRPGLAGSTDTQYF